This TCR beta chain was documented in a study of long-term antiretroviral therapy in people with HIV. The assay, immunoSEQ v3.0, was run at survey level. Generated by immunoSEQ multiplex PCR, the TCRdb table keeps only in-frame clones and is missing some. The sample contains some 31,000 clones, 97% of which appear only once. CDR3 length: 16 residues. CDR1 is SGHAT, CDR2 FQNNGV, per germline. The junction had 8 bases not matched to a gene; V was cut back by 5 bases and J by 8 bases. The rearrangement uses TRBV11-2 and TRBJ2-1, with TRBD2 matching over 14 bases. The sequencing used unsorted PBMCs, collected 6.9 years after starting antiretroviral therapy. The source is a man aged 25 to 40 with HIV. CDR3 bases: TGTGCCAGCAGCCCGCGGACTAGCGGGAGGCGGGATGAGCAGTTCTTC. Translating gives CASSPRTSGRRDEQFF.